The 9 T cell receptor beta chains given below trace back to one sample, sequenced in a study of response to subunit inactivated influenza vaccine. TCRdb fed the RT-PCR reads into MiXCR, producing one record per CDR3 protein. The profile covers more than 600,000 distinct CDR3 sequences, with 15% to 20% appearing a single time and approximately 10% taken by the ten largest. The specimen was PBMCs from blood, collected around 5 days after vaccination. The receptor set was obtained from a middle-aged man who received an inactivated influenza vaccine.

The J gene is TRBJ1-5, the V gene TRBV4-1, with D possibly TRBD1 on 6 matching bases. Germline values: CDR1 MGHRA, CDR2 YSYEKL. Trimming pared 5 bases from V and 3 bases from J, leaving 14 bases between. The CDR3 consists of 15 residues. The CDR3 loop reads CASSIRDTDNQPQHF. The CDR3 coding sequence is TGCGCCAGCAGCATACGGGACACTGACAATCAGCCCCAGCATTTT.

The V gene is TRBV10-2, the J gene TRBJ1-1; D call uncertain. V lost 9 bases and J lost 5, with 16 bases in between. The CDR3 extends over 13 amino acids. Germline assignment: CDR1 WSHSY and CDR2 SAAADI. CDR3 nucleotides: TGCGCCAGGAGTTCGGGCCTAGGGACTGAAGCTTTCTTT. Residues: CARSSGLGTEAFF.

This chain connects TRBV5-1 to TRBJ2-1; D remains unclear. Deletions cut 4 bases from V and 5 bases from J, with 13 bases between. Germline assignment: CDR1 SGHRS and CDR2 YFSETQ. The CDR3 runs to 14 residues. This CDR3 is CASSRHGLHNEQFF. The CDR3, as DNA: TGCGCCAGCAGCCGACATGGCCTCCACAATGAGCAGTTCTTC.

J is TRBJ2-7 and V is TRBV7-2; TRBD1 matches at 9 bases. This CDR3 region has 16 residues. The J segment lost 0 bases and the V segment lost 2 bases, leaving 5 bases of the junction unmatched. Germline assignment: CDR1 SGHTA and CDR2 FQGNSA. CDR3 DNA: TGTGCCAGCAGCTTATTATGGACAGGGGTCTCCTACGAGCAGTACTTC. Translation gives CASSLLWTGVSYEQYF.

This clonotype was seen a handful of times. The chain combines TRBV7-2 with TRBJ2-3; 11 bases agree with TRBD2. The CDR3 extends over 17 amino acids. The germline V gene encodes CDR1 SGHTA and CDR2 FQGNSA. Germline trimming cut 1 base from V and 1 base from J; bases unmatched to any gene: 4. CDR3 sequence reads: CASSLVAGGPGTDTQYF. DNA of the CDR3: TGTGCCAGCAGCTTAGTAGCGGGAGGGCCCGGCACAGATACGCAGTATTTT.

CDR3 residues: CATSRANTGELFF. The CDR3 DNA reads as TGTGCCACCAGTAGGGCTAACACCGGGGAGCTGTTTTTT. The chain uses TRBV15 and TRBJ2-2; no reliable D call. Per germline, CDR1 LNHNV and CDR2 YYDKDF (reference sequence). Trimming cost V 6 bases and J 2 bases, with 7 bases left between them. This CDR3 region has 13 residues. Complete variable domain (other parts from reference TRBV15 and TRBJ2-2): DAMVIQNPRYQVTQFGKPVTLSCSQTLNHNVMYWYQQKSSQAPKLLFHYYDKDFNNEADTPDNFQSRRPNTSFCFLDIRSPGLGDTAMYLCATSRANTGELFFGEGSRLTVL.

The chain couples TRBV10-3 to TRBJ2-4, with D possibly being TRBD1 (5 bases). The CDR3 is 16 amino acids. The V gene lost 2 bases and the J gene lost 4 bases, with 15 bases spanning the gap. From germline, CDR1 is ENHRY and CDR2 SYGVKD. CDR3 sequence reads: CAISERQQLRKNIQYF. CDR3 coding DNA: TGTGCCATCAGTGAGCGACAGCAACTGAGAAAAAACATTCAGTACTTC.

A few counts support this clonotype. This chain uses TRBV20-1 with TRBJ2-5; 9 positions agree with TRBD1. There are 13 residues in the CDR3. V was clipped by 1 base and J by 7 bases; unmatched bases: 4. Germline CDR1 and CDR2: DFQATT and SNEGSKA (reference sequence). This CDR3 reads CSARGDRAGTQYF. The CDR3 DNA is TGCAGTGCTAGAGGGGACAGGGCAGGGACCCAGTACTTC.

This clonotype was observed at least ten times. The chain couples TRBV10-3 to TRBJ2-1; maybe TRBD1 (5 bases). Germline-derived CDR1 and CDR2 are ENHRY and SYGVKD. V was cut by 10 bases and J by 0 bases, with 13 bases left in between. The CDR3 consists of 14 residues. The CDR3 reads CATRVMISYNEQFF. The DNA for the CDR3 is TGTGCCACCAGGGTGATGATCTCCTACAATGAGCAGTTCTTC.